This TCR beta chain was identified in a study of T-cell reconstitution after alpha-beta-depleted transplantation in children. Germline loops: CDR1 SGHTA, CDR2 FQGNSA. V gave up 4 bases and J gave up 6 bases, with 18 bases separating them. The CDR3 runs 15 residues. The authors prepared the TCRbeta library with unique molecular identifiers. TCRdb re-called the PCR reads with MiXCR, one entry per CDR3 protein. The sample lists about 980,000 distinct CDR3 sequences; 25% to 30% were seen once. This clonotype was seen only a few times. Sequencing was performed on PBMCs, mostly from graft donor cells, taken 360 days after TCRalphabeta/CD19-depleted stem cell transplant. The chain links TRBV7-2 to TRBJ2-5; TRBD1 or TRBD2 may be the D gene (5 bases each). The TCR comes from a boy under three years old who had a stem cell transplant for SCID, so the T cells may come from the graft donor. In DNA form, the CDR3 reads TGTGCCAGCAGCTCCCCGGACTCTCCAGGGAAGACCCAGTACTTC. As protein: CASSSPDSPGKTQYF.